The 16 T cell receptor beta chains in this list originate from one sample, sequenced in a study of blood T cell repertoires in COVID-19. Assay: immunoSEQ multiplex PCR; the TCRdb copy retains only in-frame clones and omits some. The sample lists under 65,000 clones, roughly 87% seen once, with 22% in the top ten. The sequenced sample consisted of peripheral blood. The receptors shown here come from an elderly woman with COVID-19, enrolled during active disease.

V and J are TRBV10-1 and TRBJ2-1; D possibly corresponds to TRBD1 (6 bases). V was cut by 3 bases and J by 10 bases, with 10 bases left in between. The CDR3 covers 12 residues. Per the germline V gene, CDR1 is WNHNN and CDR2 is SYGVQD (reference sequence). This CDR3 reads CASSDRGWEQFF. DNA for the CDR3: TGCGCCAGCAGTGACAGGGGATGGGAGCAGTTCTTC.

The rearrangement links TRBV10-2 to TRBJ2-3; 8 bases are shared with TRBD2. Trimming took 4 bases from V and 6 from J; bases not matched to a gene: 0. CDR1 WSHSY and CDR2 SAAADI come from the germline V gene. This CDR3 is built from 12 residues. The CDR3 sequence is CASSAGGDTQYF. DNA of the CDR3: TGCGCCAGCAGTGCGGGGGGGGATACGCAGTATTTT.

The chain carries TRBV28 and TRBJ2-5, with D perhaps TRBD1 (6 bases). Germline values: CDR1 MDHEN, CDR2 SYDVKM. This CDR3 region has 15 residues. V lost 3 bases and J 0 bases, leaving 11 bases between the germline ends. CDR3 in amino acids: CASSLETGYQETQYF. In DNA form, the CDR3 reads TGTGCCAGCAGTTTGGAAACAGGGTACCAAGAGACCCAGTACTTC.

The chain joins TRBV7-2 to TRBJ1-4, with 7 nucleotides matching TRBD1. The CDR3 extends over 14 amino acids. CDR1 and CDR2 from the germline V gene are SGHTA and FQGNSA. V lost 4 bases, J lost 4 bases, and 3 bases stayed unmatched. DNA of the CDR3: TGTGCCAGCAGCTCCCGGGACAGTAATGAAAAACTGTTTTTT. This translates into CASSSRDSNEKLFF.

The chain has TRBV2 and TRBJ1-5; 12 bases fit TRBD1. The CDR3 loop spans 18 amino acids. V gave up 7 bases and J gave up 7 bases; unmatched junction bases: 17. Looked up from germline, CDR1 is SNHLY and CDR2 is FYNNEI. The CDR3 bases are TGTGCCAGCACTGGGGGGACGGGACAGGGGGCTTTCGGCCAGCCCCAGCATTTT. Translating gives CASTGGTGQGAFGQPQHF.

This chain uses TRBV29-1 with TRBJ2-7, with 7 bases aligning to TRBD2. This CDR3 contains 13 residues. V was clipped by 7 bases and J by 0 bases; unmatched bases: 6. CDR1 and CDR2 (germline): SQVTM, ANQGSEA. The DNA of the CDR3 is TGCAGCGCTGGGCGGGGGTTCTCCTACGAGCAGTACTTC. Protein product: CSAGRGFSYEQYF.

CDR3 loop: CASRIQGGGYTF. DNA for the CDR3: TGTGCCAGCAGGATCCAGGGTGGAGGCTACACCTTC. The chain joins TRBV6-5 to TRBJ1-2; the D gene is possibly TRBD1 (5 bases). The CDR3 is 12 residues long. Trimming removed 6 bases at V and 8 bases at J, with 13 bases between. CDR1 and CDR2 from the germline V gene are MNHEY and SVGAGI.

This clone was picked up one time. V and J are TRBV5-6 and TRBJ2-7; 7 nucleotides align to TRBD1. Germline lookup yields CDR1 SGHDT and CDR2 YYEEEE. The CDR3 is 15 residues long. The V and J ends lost 0 bases and 3 bases, in that order; junction bases with no gene match: 6. CDR3 protein: CASSLAGAGGYEQYF. CDR3 DNA sequence: TGTGCCAGCAGCTTGGCCGGGGCAGGGGGCTACGAGCAGTACTTC.

The J gene is TRBJ1-1, the V gene TRBV6-2 or TRBV6-3; no clear D. This CDR3 has 13 residues. V was cut by 3 bases and J by 5 bases, with 10 bases left in between. CDR1 and CDR2 from the germline V gene are MNHEY and SVGEGT. The CDR3 sequence: CASSYSRETEAFF. CDR3 nucleotide sequence: TGTGCCAGCAGTTATTCGCGGGAAACTGAAGCTTTCTTT.

The J gene is TRBJ2-7, the V gene TRBV5-1, with 9 bases matching TRBD2. The CDR3 is made up of 15 amino acids. The V gene end was trimmed by 4 bases and the J gene end by 4 bases; junction bases not matched to a gene: 9. Germline V gene sequence: CDR1 SGHRS, CDR2 YFSETQ. The chain's CDR3 is CASSMGTSSLYEQYF. Written as DNA, the CDR3 is TGCGCCAGCAGCATGGGGACTAGCTCCTTATACGAGCAGTACTTC.

The chain links TRBV6-4 to TRBJ2-1; 7 bases are shared with TRBD1. The trim removed 4 bases at V and 8 bases at J, leaving 11 bases unmatched. This CDR3 spans 15 amino acids. The germline CDR1 and CDR2 sequences are MRHNA and SNTAGT. The CDR3 is CASSVDGQGGDEQFF. Written as DNA, the CDR3 is TGTGCCAGCAGTGTTGACGGACAAGGGGGCGATGAGCAGTTCTTC.

The chain couples TRBV7-2 to TRBJ2-7, with D perhaps matching TRBD2 (5 bases). This CDR3 is 14 amino acids long. Trimming took 1 base from V and 5 from J, leaving 12 bases between them. CDR1 SGHTA and CDR2 FQGNSA come from the germline V gene. CDR3 protein: CASSLDPSHHEQYF. The CDR3 region has the DNA TGTGCCAGCAGCTTAGATCCTAGCCACCACGAGCAGTACTTC. The complete variable domain, with remaining parts taken from reference TRBV7-2 and TRBJ2-7, reads GAGVSQSPSNKVTEKGKDVELRCDPISGHTALYWYRQSLGQGLEFLIYFQGNSAPDKSGLPSDRFSAERTGGSVSTLTIQRTQQEDSAVYLCASSLDPSHHEQYFGPGTRLTVT.

CDR3 protein: CASSFGTGRIYGYTF. In nucleotides, the CDR3 is TGTGCCAGCAGTTTTGGTACAGGGCGGATCTATGGCTACACCTTC. The chain has TRBV28 and TRBJ1-2; tentative D call: TRBD1 (6 bases). The germline CDR1 and CDR2 sequences are MDHEN and SYDVKM. Between the trimmed V and J ends, which lost 3 bases and 4 bases, there was a span of 15 bases. There are 15 residues in the CDR3.

The rearrangement joins TRBV19 to TRBJ1-5, with 10 positions matching TRBD1. Germline values: CDR1 LNHDA, CDR2 SQIVND (reference sequence). With V trimmed by 1 base and J by 7 bases, 7 bases remained unmatched. This CDR3 contains 16 residues. In nucleotides, the CDR3 is TGTGCCAGTAGTATAGCCCGACAGGGGGCTCGGCAGCCCCAGCATTTT. Translating it yields CASSIARQGARQPQHF.

This clone was counted once. The chain uses TRBV7-9 and TRBJ2-5, with TRBD1 matching over 10 bases. Germline trimming cut 5 bases from V and 4 bases from J; bases unmatched to any gene: 7. Germline values: CDR1 SEHNR, CDR2 FQNEAQ (reference sequence). The length of the CDR3 is 15 residues. The CDR3 protein is CASSVDRGLTETQYF. The DNA of the CDR3 is TGTGCCAGCAGCGTCGACAGGGGGCTAACAGAGACCCAGTACTTC.

The chain uses TRBV19 and TRBJ2-2, with D hard to call. Germline-derived CDR1 and CDR2 are LNHDA and SQIVND (reference sequence). This CDR3 is 12 amino acids long. V dropped 5 bases and J dropped 7 bases, with 8 bases sitting between them. In DNA form, the CDR3 reads TGTGCCAGTAGTCTCAGTTACGGGGAGCTGTTTTTT. Translated, it gives CASSLSYGELFF.